Listed here is a single T cell receptor beta chain. Antigen unknown. A second PCR, run for about 6 to 11 cycles, used a sample-barcoded 5' primer plus a J-beta primer mix. All samples gave at least 2.5 million CDR3-containing paired-end reads. TCRdb redid the calling of the 5' RACE reads with MiXCR, one entry per CDR3 protein. This sample has 750,000 to 1,000,000 distinct CDR3 sequences; around 29% occur once, and the top ten carry 10%. Each sample had at least 6 million PBMCs isolated. These data belong to a study of blood T cells in healthy people across ages. Overall study: Through template switching, about one barcoded beta molecule was captured per two T cells, as measured in model experiments.

General study points: Expanded clonotype shifts may have been confounded, as the donors had an unknown CMV status.

There are 18 residues in the CDR3. Germline assignment: CDR1 MDHEN and CDR2 SYDVKM. J was trimmed by 0 bases and V by 7 bases; bases with no gene match: 15. These same records also appear under a second study, on T cells of mothers and their children.

Specimen: blood. The rearrangement joins TRBV28 to TRBJ1-5; 7 nucleotides match TRBD1. The source is a woman between 35 and 50 years old in good health. The CDR3 DNA sequence: TGTGCCAGCACCACCTCGGGACAGCTCTTTTATAGCAATCAGCCCCAGCATTTT. Its translation: CASTTSGQLFYSNQPQHF. Full variable domain (missing parts from reference TRBV28 and TRBJ1-5): DVKVTQSSRYLVKRTGEKVFLECVQDMDHENMFWYRQDPGLGLRLIYFSYDVKMKEKGDIPEGYSVSREKKERFSLILESASTNQTSMYLCASTTSGQLFYSNQPQHFGDGTRLSIL.